These 32 T cell receptor beta chains were sequenced from one sample in a study of T-cell reconstitution after alpha-beta-depleted transplantation in children. Unique molecular identifiers were incorporated into the prepared TCRbeta library. Via MiXCR, TCRdb re-called the PCR reads, giving one row per CDR3 protein. The table has 500,000 to 650,000 distinct CDR3 sequences, 13% seen once; the top ten hold about 2%. The sequencing used PBMCs, mostly from graft donor cells, collected 360 days after TCRalphabeta/CD19-depleted stem cell transplant. The source is a male patient younger than 18 who had a stem cell transplant for acute myeloid leukemia, so the T cells may come from the graft donor.

This clonotype showed up just a few times. The chain uses TRBV12-3 or TRBV12-4 and TRBJ2-7; 8 positions agree with TRBD1. The CDR3 runs to 14 residues. The trim removed 1 base at V and 7 bases at J, leaving 6 bases unmatched. CDR3 DNA: TGTGCCAGCAGTTTAGGGGGACAGGCGGGAGAGCAGTACTTC. Translation: CASSLGGQAGEQYF.

This clonotype turned up a few times. V usage is TRBV7-2 and J usage is TRBJ2-7, with 9 positions matching TRBD2. CDR3 length equals 17 residues. The V segment lost 3 bases and the J segment 3 bases; nucleotides outside the gene matches: 12. The germline CDR1 and CDR2 sequences are SGHTA and FQGNSA. The CDR3 sequence is CASSFKILAGGLYEQYF. CDR3 DNA: TGTGCCAGCAGCTTCAAAATCCTGGCGGGAGGGCTCTACGAGCAGTACTTC.

This clonotype was recorded at least ten times. One junction end disagrees with the germline gene, perhaps due to a read error. This chain links TRBV7-7 with TRBJ2-3; maybe TRBD1 (6 bases). The length of the CDR3 is 14 residues. Germline values: CDR1 SSHAT, CDR2 FNYEAQ (reference sequence). This CDR3 reads CASSPGVGTDTQYF. The CDR3 DNA sequence: TGTGCTAGCAGCCCAGGGGTTGGCACAGATACGCAGTATTTT.

CDR3 amino acids: CASSQHRTVLNNEQFF. The CDR3, as DNA: TGTGCCAGCAGCCAACACCGAACAGTTCTGAACAATGAGCAGTTCTTC. The chain combines TRBV14 with TRBJ2-1; unclear D gene. Germline V gene sequence: CDR1 SGHDN, CDR2 FVKESK. The CDR3 runs 16 residues. V lost 2 bases to trimming and J lost 5 bases, with 16 bases between them.

This clonotype was counted ten times or more. The chain employs TRBV4-3 and TRBJ2-5; D is uncertain. The germline V gene has CDR1 LGHNA and CDR2 YSLEER. The CDR3 spans 17 residues. V was shortened by 4 bases and J by 1 base, with 19 bases between the two germline ends. CDR3 sequence reads: CASSPKPPWAFQETQYF. The CDR3, as DNA: TGCGCCAGCAGCCCGAAACCCCCATGGGCGTTCCAAGAGACCCAGTACTTC.

In this sample, this clonotype turned up a few times. The V and J genes are TRBV18 and TRBJ2-3; TRBD1 matches 7 bases. With 1 base clipped from V and 2 bases from J, the junction kept 6 bases outside the gene matches. This CDR3 has 16 residues. The germline V gene has CDR1 KGHSH and CDR2 LQKENI. In DNA, the CDR3 is TGTGCCAGCTCACCACAAAGACAGGGACCCACAGATACGCAGTATTTT. Protein: CASSPQRQGPTDTQYF. The full variable domain, its missing parts supplied by reference TRBV18 and TRBJ2-3, is NAGVMQNPRHLVRRRGQEARLRCSPMKGHSHVYWYRQLPEEGLKFMVYLQKENIIDESGMPKERFSAEFPKEGPSILRIQQVVRGDSAAYFCASSPQRQGPTDTQYFGPGTRLTVL.

The chain combines TRBV20-1 with TRBJ2-6; unclear D gene. V was clipped by 3 bases and J by 1 base, with 10 bases between them. This CDR3 spans 15 amino acids. Germline CDR1 and CDR2: DFQATT and SNEGSKA (reference sequence). The CDR3 region has the DNA TGCAGTGCTAGGGACCCGTTGTCTGGGGCCAACGTCCTGACTTTC. This encodes CSARDPLSGANVLTF.

V gene TRBV18 combines with J gene TRBJ2-1; 8 nucleotides agree with TRBD1. CDR1 is KGHSH, CDR2 LQKENI, per germline. Losses at the gene ends were 9 bases for V and 15 bases for J; bases not matched to a gene: 13. The CDR3 totals 12 residues. The CDR3 protein is CASSDRVLGGFF. As DNA, the CDR3 is TGTGCCAGTTCGGACAGGGTTCTAGGTGGGTTCTTC.

There are a few counts of this clonotype. The chain links TRBV29-1 to TRBJ1-1; D perhaps matches TRBD1 (6 bases). The germline gives CDR1 SQVTM, CDR2 ANQGSEA. The V end lost 1 base, the J end lost 5 bases, and 11 bases lay between the germline ends. CDR3 length: 13 residues. The CDR3 bases are TGCAGCGTTGAAGGCCAGGGGACAACTGAAGCTTTCTTT. Protein sequence: CSVEGQGTTEAFF.

This clonotype was detected only a few times. The chain recombines TRBV7-2 with TRBJ2-7; 16 bases line up with TRBD2. V was clipped by 0 bases and J by 3 bases; unmatched bases: 8. The CDR3 contains 19 residues. Germline loops: CDR1 SGHTA, CDR2 FQGNSA. CDR3 sequence (DNA): TGTGCCAGCAGCTTAGCCCCGGGACTAGCGGGAGGGCCTGTCTACGAGCAGTACTTC. Encoded protein: CASSLAPGLAGGPVYEQYF.

J is TRBJ2-1 and V is TRBV7-9; 9 nucleotides agree with TRBD2. Germline CDR1 reads SEHNR; CDR2 reads FQNEAQ (reference sequence). This CDR3 has 17 amino acids. V lost 5 bases to trimming and J lost 8 bases; unmatched junction nucleotides: 16. CDR3 coding DNA: TGTGCCAGCAGCCAAAGGTCAGGGCTAGCGGGGATGGATGAGCAGTTCTTC. Amino acid sequence: CASSQRSGLAGMDEQFF.

This chain links TRBV7-2 with TRBJ2-7; 7 bases fit TRBD1. The V gene's germline CDR1 is SGHTA and CDR2 FQGNSA. V trimming: 3 bases; J trimming: 4 bases; junction bases outside the gene matches: 6. The CDR3 sequence is 14 residues long. The CDR3 nucleotides are TGTGCCAGCAGCTTTGACAGGGATCGGTACGAGCAGTACTTC. Translation: CASSFDRDRYEQYF.

This clonotype was found a few times. CDR3 sequence reads: CASSLWTSGRVGETQYF. The CDR3 bases are TGTGCCAGCAGCCTCTGGACTAGCGGGAGAGTAGGAGAGACCCAGTACTTC. V is TRBV14 and J is TRBJ2-5; 13 nucleotides align to TRBD2. V gave up 4 bases and J gave up 4 bases; unmatched junction bases: 9. Germline V gene sequence: CDR1 SGHDN, CDR2 FVKESK. The CDR3 has 17 amino acids.

A few counts support this clonotype. This chain uses TRBV28 with TRBJ1-6, with D tentatively TRBD1 (6 bases). V was trimmed by 7 bases and J by 2 bases, leaving 9 bases between them. The germline gives CDR1 MDHEN, CDR2 SYDVKM. This CDR3 contains 14 residues. As DNA, the CDR3 is TGTGCCAGCAAAACAGGGACCTATAATTCACCCCTCCACTTT. Translated: CASKTGTYNSPLHF.

V and J are TRBV6-1 and TRBJ1-6; D unresolved. The germline gives CDR1 MNHNS, CDR2 SASEGT. V shed 8 bases and J shed 10 bases, with 21 bases lying between them. The CDR3 is 15 residues long. CDR3 sequence reads: CASLPRESGGSPLHF. The CDR3, as DNA: TGTGCCAGCCTTCCGAGGGAATCGGGAGGATCACCCCTCCACTTT.

This clonotype was detected many times. The chain recombines TRBV7-8 with TRBJ2-3; D perhaps matches TRBD1 (5 bases). Trimming took 0 bases from V and 1 from J, leaving 8 bases between them. Germline assignment: CDR1 SGHVS and CDR2 FQNEAQ. The CDR3 is 15 amino acids. The CDR3 sequence: CASSLAGRGTDTQYF. The CDR3 DNA follows: TGTGCCAGCAGCTTAGCGGGCAGGGGCACAGATACGCAGTATTTT.

This clonotype has only a few counts. The chain has TRBV7-9 and TRBJ2-7, with D maybe TRBD2 (5 bases). CDR1 and CDR2 from the germline V gene are SEHNR and FQNEAQ (reference sequence). The CDR3 is made up of 14 amino acids. V gave up 5 bases and J gave up 3 bases, with 14 bases separating them. CDR3 bases: TGTGCCAGCAGCCCCTTTGGGAGAAGCTACGAGCAGTACTTC. Its protein product is CASSPFGRSYEQYF.

Many counts were recorded for this clonotype. The chain employs TRBV12-3 or TRBV12-4 and TRBJ1-5; 10 bases match TRBD1. V trimming: 6 bases; J trimming: 3 bases; junction bases outside the gene matches: 2. The CDR3 is 14 amino acids. In DNA, the CDR3 is TGTGCCAGCAGCGGGACAGGGGACAATCAGCCCCAGCATTTT. It yields the protein CASSGTGDNQPQHF.

This clonotype has a count of ten or more. The J gene is TRBJ2-7, the V gene TRBV14, with unresolved D. The V end lost 5 bases, the J end lost 3 bases, and 14 bases lay between the germline ends. CDR1 and CDR2 from the germline V gene are SGHDN and FVKESK. The CDR3 loop spans 14 amino acids. This chain's CDR3 is CASSYRGLNYEQYF. CDR3 in DNA: TGTGCCAGCAGCTACAGAGGCCTCAACTACGAGCAGTACTTC.

This clonotype was picked up a small number of times. The V gene is TRBV7-9, the J gene TRBJ2-2; D may match TRBD1 or TRBD2 (5 bases each). Germline lookup yields CDR1 SEHNR and CDR2 FQNEAQ (reference sequence). This CDR3 has 17 residues. Trimming stripped 5 bases from V and 5 bases from J, with 21 bases between. CDR3 loop: CASSPHPWSGRTGELFF. The CDR3 nucleotides read TGTGCCAGCAGCCCACATCCATGGTCGGGGCGTACCGGGGAGCTGTTTTTT.

J is TRBJ2-7 and V is TRBV7-9; TRBD1 matches at 9 bases. V shed 3 bases and J 3 bases; nucleotides not matched to a gene: 9. This CDR3 has 16 amino acids. The germline V gene has CDR1 SEHNR and CDR2 FQNEAQ (reference sequence). This CDR3 reads CASSLFEGTGHYEQYF. As DNA, the CDR3 is TGTGCCAGCAGCTTGTTCGAAGGGACAGGGCACTACGAGCAGTACTTC.

In this sample, this clonotype turned up many times. V is TRBV7-6 and J is TRBJ2-3; the D gene could be TRBD1 or TRBD2 (5 bases each). From germline, CDR1 is SGHVS and CDR2 FNYEAQ. The CDR3 sequence is 13 residues long. The V and J ends lost 11 bases and 0 bases respectively, with 12 bases between them. CDR3 region: CASRGRSTDTQYF. DNA of the CDR3: TGTGCCTCCCGGGGCAGAAGCACAGATACGCAGTATTTT.

V gene TRBV29-1 combines with J gene TRBJ2-7; tentatively, D is TRBD1 (6 bases). This CDR3 has 14 amino acids. Per the germline V gene, CDR1 is SQVTM and CDR2 is ANQGSEA. Trimming cost V 6 bases and J 2 bases, with 17 bases left between them. The DNA of the CDR3 is TGCAGCGTGGAACCACAGGGTGGCCCCTACGAGCAGTACTTC. This sequence encodes CSVEPQGGPYEQYF.

This clonotype came up many times. The J gene is TRBJ2-7, the V gene TRBV29-1; 8 bases agree with TRBD2. This CDR3 is built from 13 residues. V was pared by 4 bases and J by 6 bases, with 8 bases of the junction left unmatched. Germline CDR1 and CDR2: SQVTM and ANQGSEA. The CDR3 is CSVGGLAYREQYF. The CDR3 DNA sequence: TGCAGCGTTGGCGGACTAGCTTATCGCGAGCAGTACTTC.

The chain is built from TRBV20-1 and TRBJ1-5; TRBD1 might be the D (6 bases). V was shortened by 6 bases and J by 3 bases, with 15 bases between the two germline ends. The length of the CDR3 is 14 residues. Looked up from germline, CDR1 is DFQATT and CDR2 is SNEGSKA (reference sequence). The CDR3 nucleotides read TGCAGTGCCGCCGACAGGTTTGTCAATCAGCCCCAGCATTTT. It is translated as CSAADRFVNQPQHF.

The CDR3 sequence is CSVPHRRGHEVKNIQYF. The CDR3 nucleotides read TGCAGCGTTCCTCATAGGAGGGGGCATGAGGTCAAAAACATTCAGTACTTC. The chain joins TRBV29-1 to TRBJ2-4; D may be TRBD1 (7 bases). CDR1 is SQVTM, CDR2 ANQGSEA, per germline. The CDR3 runs 17 residues. V was shortened by 5 bases and J by 3 bases, with 23 bases between the two germline ends.

V and J are TRBV20-1 and TRBJ1-5, with a weak D call TRBD1 (5 bases). From germline, CDR1 is DFQATT and CDR2 SNEGSKA (reference sequence). Trimming cost V 0 bases and J 6 bases, with 15 bases left between them. The CDR3 consists of 15 residues. CDR3 coding DNA: TGCAGTGCTAGAGATCCCCAGGGAAGGCGTCAGCCCCAGCATTTT. Its protein is CSARDPQGRRQPQHF.

V usage is TRBV28 and J usage is TRBJ1-6, with D perhaps TRBD1 (6 bases). The CDR3 contains 15 residues. Germline assignment: CDR1 MDHEN and CDR2 SYDVKM. The germline V and J ends were trimmed by 10 bases and 0 bases, with 13 bases remaining between them. CDR3 DNA sequence: TGTGCCATCAAAGACAGGCTCTCCTATAATTCACCCCTCCACTTT. Residues: CAIKDRLSYNSPLHF. Drawing the rest from reference TRBV28 and TRBJ1-6, the complete variable domain is DVKVTQSSRYLVKRTGEKVFLECVQDMDHENMFWYRQDPGLGLRLIYFSYDVKMKEKGDIPEGYSVSREKKERFSLILESASTNQTSMYLCAIKDRLSYNSPLHFGNGTRLTVT.

The table lists this clonotype with a few counts. The chain recombines TRBV3-1 with TRBJ2-1, with 9 bases lining up with TRBD2. With 1 base clipped from V and 9 bases from J, the junction kept 7 bases outside the gene matches. CDR1 and CDR2 from the germline V gene are LGHDT and YNNKEL (reference sequence). The CDR3 runs to 15 residues. Here the CDR3 reads CASSQVPSGIGEQFF. For the CDR3, the DNA is TGTGCCAGCAGCCAAGTTCCTAGCGGGATAGGTGAGCAGTTCTTC.

For the CDR3, the DNA is TGTGCCAGCAGCTTAGCCCCTAGGAGCGGACCCTACAATGAGCAGTTCTTC. It translates to CASSLAPRSGPYNEQFF. This chain links TRBV7-3 with TRBJ2-1; TRBD2 might be the D (5 bases). The V end was cut by 2 bases, the J end by 2 bases, with 16 bases between. This CDR3 spans 17 amino acids. Per germline, CDR1 SGHTA and CDR2 FQGTGA.

This clonotype was detected ten times or more. The chain employs TRBV6-6 and TRBJ2-7, with no clear D. CDR1 is MNHNY and CDR2 is SVGAGI in the germline V gene (reference sequence). V was clipped by 1 base and J by 3 bases, with 7 bases between them. The CDR3 spans 13 residues. The CDR3 DNA sequence: TGTGCCAGCAGTTACTTCAGCTTCTACGAGCAGTACTTC. Protein: CASSYFSFYEQYF.

The chain is built from TRBV28 and TRBJ2-5; no definite D call. Germline CDR1 is MDHEN and CDR2 is SYDVKM. V lost 5 bases and J 5 bases, leaving 9 bases between the germline ends. This CDR3 region has 12 residues. The CDR3 spells CASSTRRETQYF. CDR3 bases: TGTGCCAGCAGTACCAGGCGGGAGACCCAGTACTTC.